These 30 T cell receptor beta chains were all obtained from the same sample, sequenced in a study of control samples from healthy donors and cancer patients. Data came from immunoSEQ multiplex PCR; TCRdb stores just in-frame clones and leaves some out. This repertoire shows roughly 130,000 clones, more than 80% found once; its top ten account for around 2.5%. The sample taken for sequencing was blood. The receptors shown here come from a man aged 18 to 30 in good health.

The DNA for the CDR3 is TGTGCCAGCAGCCAAAGTGGTAGCGGCGAGCAGTACGTC. It codes for CASSQSGSGEQYV. The chain couples TRBV3-1 (or the pseudogene TRBV3-2) to TRBJ2-7; a possible D gene is TRBD2 (6 bases). The V and J ends lost 2 bases and 6 bases respectively, with 11 bases between them. The length of the CDR3 is 13 residues. Germline CDR1 and CDR2: LGHDT and YNNKEL (reference sequence).

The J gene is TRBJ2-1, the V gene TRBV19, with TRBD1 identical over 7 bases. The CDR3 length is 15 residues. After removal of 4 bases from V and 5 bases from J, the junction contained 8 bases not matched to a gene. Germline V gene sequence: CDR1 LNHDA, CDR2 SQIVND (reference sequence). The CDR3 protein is CASSTTGKKDNEQFF. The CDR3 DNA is TGTGCCAGTAGTACGACAGGGAAAAAAGACAATGAGCAGTTCTTC. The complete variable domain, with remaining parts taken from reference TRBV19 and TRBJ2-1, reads DGGITQSPKYLFRKEGQNVTLSCEQNLNHDAMYWYRQDPGQGLRLIYYSQIVNDFQKGDIAEGYSVSREKKESFPLTVTSAQKNPTAFYLCASSTTGKKDNEQFFGPGTRLTVL.

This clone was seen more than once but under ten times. The CDR3 loop is CASTDRDTQYF. CDR3 nucleotide sequence: TGTGCCAGCACCGACCGGGATACGCAGTATTTT. The chain joins TRBV2 to TRBJ2-3; D is uncertain. Germline CDR1 and CDR2: SNHLY and FYNNEI. The CDR3 is made up of 11 amino acids. Deletions cut 7 bases from V and 6 bases from J, with 8 bases between.

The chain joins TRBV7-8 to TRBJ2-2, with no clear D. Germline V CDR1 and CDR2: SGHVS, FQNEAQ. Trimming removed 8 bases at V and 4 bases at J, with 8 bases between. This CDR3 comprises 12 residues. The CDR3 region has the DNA TGTGCCAGCCTCACGAGCACCGGGGAGCTGTTTTTT. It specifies CASLTSTGELFF.

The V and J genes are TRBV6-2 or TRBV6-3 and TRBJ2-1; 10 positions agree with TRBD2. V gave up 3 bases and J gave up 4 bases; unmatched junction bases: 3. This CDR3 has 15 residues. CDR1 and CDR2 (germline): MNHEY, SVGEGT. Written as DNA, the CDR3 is TGTGCCAGCAGTTATGAGCGGGAGGGGTACAATGAGCAGTTCTTC. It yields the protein CASSYEREGYNEQFF.

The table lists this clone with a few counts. The CDR3 sequence is CAWSVGGRDTGELFF. DNA for the CDR3: TGTGCCTGGAGTGTAGGCGGGCGGGACACCGGGGAGCTGTTTTTT. This chain connects TRBV30 to TRBJ2-2, with a possible D match to TRBD2 (5 bases). Germline V gene data show CDR1 as GTSNPN and CDR2 as SVGIG (reference sequence). The CDR3 extends over 15 amino acids. V lost 0 bases to trimming and J lost 3 bases, with 11 bases between them.

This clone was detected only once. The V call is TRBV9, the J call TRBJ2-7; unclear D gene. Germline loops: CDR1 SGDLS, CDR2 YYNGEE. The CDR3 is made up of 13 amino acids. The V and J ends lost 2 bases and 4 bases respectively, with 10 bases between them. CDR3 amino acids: CASSVETDYEQYF. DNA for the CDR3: TGTGCCAGCAGCGTTGAGACGGATTACGAGCAGTACTTC.

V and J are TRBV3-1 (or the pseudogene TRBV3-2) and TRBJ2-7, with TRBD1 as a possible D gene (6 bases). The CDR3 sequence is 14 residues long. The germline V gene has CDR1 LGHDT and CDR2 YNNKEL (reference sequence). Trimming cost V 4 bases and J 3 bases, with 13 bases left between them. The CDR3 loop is CASSRKPGHYEQYF. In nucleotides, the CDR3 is TGTGCCAGCAGCCGGAAGCCGGGACACTACGAGCAGTACTTC.

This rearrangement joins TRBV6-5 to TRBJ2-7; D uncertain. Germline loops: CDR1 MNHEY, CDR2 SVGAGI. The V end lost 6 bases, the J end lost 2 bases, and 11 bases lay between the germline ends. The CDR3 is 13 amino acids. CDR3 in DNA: TGTGCCAGCAGCGGGTCGCGCACCTACGAGCAGTACGTC. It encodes CASSGSRTYEQYV.

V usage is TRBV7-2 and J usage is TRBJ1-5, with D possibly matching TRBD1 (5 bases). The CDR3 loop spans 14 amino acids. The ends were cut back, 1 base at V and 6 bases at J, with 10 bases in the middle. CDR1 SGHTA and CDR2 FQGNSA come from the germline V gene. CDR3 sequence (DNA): TGTGCCAGCAGCTTAGAATCCGGGGGTCAGCCCCAGCATTTT. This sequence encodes CASSLESGGQPQHF. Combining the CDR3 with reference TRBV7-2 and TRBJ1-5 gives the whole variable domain GAGVSQSPSNKVTEKGKDVELRCDPISGHTALYWYRQSLGQGLEFLIYFQGNSAPDKSGLPSDRFSAERTGGSVSTLTIQRTQQEDSAVYLCASSLESGGQPQHFGDGTRLSIL.

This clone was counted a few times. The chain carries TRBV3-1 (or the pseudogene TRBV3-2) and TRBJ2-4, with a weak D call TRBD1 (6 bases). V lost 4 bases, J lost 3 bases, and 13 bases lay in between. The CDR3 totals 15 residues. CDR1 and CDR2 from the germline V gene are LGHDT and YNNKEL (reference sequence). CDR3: CASSLLEGHKNIQYF. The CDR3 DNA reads TGTGCCAGCAGCCTTTTAGAGGGACACAAAAACATTCAGTACTTC.

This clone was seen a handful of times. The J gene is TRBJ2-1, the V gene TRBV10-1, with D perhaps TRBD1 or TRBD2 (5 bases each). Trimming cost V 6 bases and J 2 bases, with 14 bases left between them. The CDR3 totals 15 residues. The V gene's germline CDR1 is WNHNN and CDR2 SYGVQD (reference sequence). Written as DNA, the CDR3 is TGCGCCAGCAGACGAGAGGGGCGCACCTACAATGAGCAGTTCTTC. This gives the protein CASRREGRTYNEQFF.

The CDR3 coding sequence is TGTGCCAGCAGACTAGCGGACCTTACGCATACGCAGTATTTT. It yields the protein CASRLADLTHTQYF. This chain connects TRBV6-5 to TRBJ2-3, with TRBD2 matching 8 bases. Germline V lookup: CDR1 MNHEY, CDR2 SVGAGI. The CDR3 runs 14 residues. J gave up 7 bases and V 6 bases, and 9 bases lay outside the gene matches.

Here the CDR3 reads CARSLTLGQPYNEQFF. The CDR3 DNA reads TGTGCCAGAAGTTTGACCTTGGGACAGCCCTACAATGAGCAGTTCTTC. The chain recombines TRBV5-3 with TRBJ2-1, with TRBD1 matching 7 bases. TRBV5-3 falls under the ORF class, with uncertain function. This CDR3 is 16 amino acids long. V lost 5 bases to trimming and J lost 2 bases; unmatched junction nucleotides: 10.

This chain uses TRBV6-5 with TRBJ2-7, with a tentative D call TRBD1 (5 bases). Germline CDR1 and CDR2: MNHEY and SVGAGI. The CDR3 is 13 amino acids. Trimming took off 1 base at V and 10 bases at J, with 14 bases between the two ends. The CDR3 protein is CASSYLPDSTQYF. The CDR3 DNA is TGTGCCAGCAGTTACTTACCCGACAGTACTCAGTACTTC.

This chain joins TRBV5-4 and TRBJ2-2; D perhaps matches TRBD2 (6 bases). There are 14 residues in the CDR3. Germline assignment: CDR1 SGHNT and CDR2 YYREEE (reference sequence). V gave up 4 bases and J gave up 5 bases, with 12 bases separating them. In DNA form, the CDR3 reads TGTGCCAGCAGCACCCTCGGGGGAACCGGGGAGCTGTTTTTT. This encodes CASSTLGGTGELFF.

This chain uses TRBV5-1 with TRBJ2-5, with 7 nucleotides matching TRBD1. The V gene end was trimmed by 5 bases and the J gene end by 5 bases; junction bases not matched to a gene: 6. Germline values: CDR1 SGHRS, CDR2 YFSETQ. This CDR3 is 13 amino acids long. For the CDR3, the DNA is TGCGCCAGCAGTAAGGGGGCGAAGGAGACCCAGTACTTC. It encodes CASSKGAKETQYF.

CDR3 in amino acids: CASREDGQPQHF. The CDR3 coding sequence is TGTGCCAGCAGGGAAGACGGTCAGCCCCAGCATTTT. This chain joins TRBV25-1 and TRBJ1-5; no clear D gene. There are 12 residues in the CDR3. Trimming took off 6 bases at V and 6 bases at J, with 9 bases between the two ends. CDR1 MGHDK and CDR2 SYGVNS come from the germline V gene.

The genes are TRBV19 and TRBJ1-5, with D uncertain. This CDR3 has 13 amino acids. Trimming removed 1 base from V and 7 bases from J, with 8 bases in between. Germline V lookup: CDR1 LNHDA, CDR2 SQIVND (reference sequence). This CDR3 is CASSIVGRQPQHF. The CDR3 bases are TGTGCCAGTAGTATAGTGGGCCGGCAGCCCCAGCATTTT.

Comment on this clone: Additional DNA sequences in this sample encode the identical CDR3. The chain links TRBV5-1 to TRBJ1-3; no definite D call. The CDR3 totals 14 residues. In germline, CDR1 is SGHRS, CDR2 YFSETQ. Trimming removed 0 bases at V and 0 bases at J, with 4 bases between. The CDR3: CASSLEASGNTIYF. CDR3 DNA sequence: TGCGCCAGCAGCTTGGAGGCCTCTGGAAACACCATATATTTT. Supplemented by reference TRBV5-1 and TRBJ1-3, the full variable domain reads KAGVTQTPRYLIKTRGQQVTLSCSPISGHRSVSWYQQTPGQGLQFLFEYFSETQRNKGNFPGRFSGRQFSNSRSEMNVSTLELGDSALYLCASSLEASGNTIYFGEGSWLTVV.

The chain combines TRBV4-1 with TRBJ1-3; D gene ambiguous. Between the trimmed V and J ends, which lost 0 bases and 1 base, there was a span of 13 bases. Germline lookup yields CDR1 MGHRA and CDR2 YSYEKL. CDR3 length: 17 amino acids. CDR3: CASSQDTTRFSGNTIYF. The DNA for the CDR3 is TGCGCCAGCAGCCAAGATACGACCCGATTTTCTGGAAACACCATATATTTT.

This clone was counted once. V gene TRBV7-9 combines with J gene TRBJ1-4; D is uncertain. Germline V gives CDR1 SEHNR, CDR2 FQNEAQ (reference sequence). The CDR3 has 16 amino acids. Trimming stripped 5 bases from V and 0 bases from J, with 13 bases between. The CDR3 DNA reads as TGTGCCAGCAGCGCCGGGAGGGCTCCAACTAATGAAAAACTGTTTTTT. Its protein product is CASSAGRAPTNEKLFF.

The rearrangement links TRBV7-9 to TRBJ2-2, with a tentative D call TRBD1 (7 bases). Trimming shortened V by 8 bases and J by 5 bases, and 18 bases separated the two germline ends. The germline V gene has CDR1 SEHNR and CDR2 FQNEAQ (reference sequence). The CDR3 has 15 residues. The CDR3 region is CASSLGGGNTGELFF. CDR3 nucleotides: TGTGCCAGCTCCTTAGGAGGGGGCAATACCGGGGAGCTGTTTTTT.

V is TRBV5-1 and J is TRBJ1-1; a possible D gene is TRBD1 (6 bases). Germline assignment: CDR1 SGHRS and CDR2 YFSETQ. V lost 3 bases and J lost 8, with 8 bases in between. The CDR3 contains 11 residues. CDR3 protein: CASSWRGEAFF. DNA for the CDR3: TGCGCCAGCAGCTGGAGGGGGGAAGCTTTCTTT.

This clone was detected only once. The CDR3: CASKASGGVLAKETQYF. Written as DNA, the CDR3 is TGCGCCAGCAAGGCCTCGGGGGGAGTCTTGGCAAAGGAGACCCAGTACTTC. This chain joins TRBV5-1 and TRBJ2-5; 7 bases line up with TRBD2. The CDR3 extends over 17 amino acids. The germline CDR1 and CDR2 sequences are SGHRS and YFSETQ. Germline trimming cut 6 bases from V and 5 bases from J; bases unmatched to any gene: 19.

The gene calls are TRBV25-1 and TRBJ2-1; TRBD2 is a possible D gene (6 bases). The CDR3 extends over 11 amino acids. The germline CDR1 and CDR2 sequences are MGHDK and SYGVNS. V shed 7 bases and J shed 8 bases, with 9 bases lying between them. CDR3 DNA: TGTGCCAGCAAGGAGGGGTATGAGCAGTTCTTC. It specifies CASKEGYEQFF.

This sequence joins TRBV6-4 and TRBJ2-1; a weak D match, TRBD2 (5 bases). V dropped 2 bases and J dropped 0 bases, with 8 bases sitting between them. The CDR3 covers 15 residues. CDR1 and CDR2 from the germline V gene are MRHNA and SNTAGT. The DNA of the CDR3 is TGTGCCAGCAGTGACGGGGAGAGCTCCTACAATGAGCAGTTCTTC. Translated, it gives CASSDGESSYNEQFF.

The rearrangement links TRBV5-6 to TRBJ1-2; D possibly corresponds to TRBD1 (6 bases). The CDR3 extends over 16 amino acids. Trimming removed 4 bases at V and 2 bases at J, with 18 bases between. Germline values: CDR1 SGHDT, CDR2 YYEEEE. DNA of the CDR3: TGTGCCAGCAGCCCGCGGTGGGGGGGCGGAAACTATGGCTACACCTTC. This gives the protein CASSPRWGGGNYGYTF.

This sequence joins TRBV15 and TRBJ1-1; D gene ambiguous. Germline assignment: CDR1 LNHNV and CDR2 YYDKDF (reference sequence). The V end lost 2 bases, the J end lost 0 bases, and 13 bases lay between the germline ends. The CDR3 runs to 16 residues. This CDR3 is CATSRSFMSMNTEAFF. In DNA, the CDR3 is TGTGCCACCAGCAGAAGTTTCATGAGCATGAACACTGAAGCTTTCTTT.

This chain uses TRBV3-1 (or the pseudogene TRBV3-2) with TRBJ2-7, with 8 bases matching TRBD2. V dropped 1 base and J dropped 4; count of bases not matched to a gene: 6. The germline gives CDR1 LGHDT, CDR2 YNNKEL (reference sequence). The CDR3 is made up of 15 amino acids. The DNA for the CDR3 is TGTGCCAGCAGCCAAGGAACGGGGGGGCCTTACGAGCAGTACTTC. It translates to CASSQGTGGPYEQYF.